One sample yielded the 32 T cell receptor beta chains listed below, sequenced in a study of shared clonotypes between healthy human individuals. CD45RO-negative CD8 cells positively selected for CCR7 made up the naive population, which excluded terminally differentiated effector memory CD45RA+ cells. Libraries were prepared by immunoSEQ multiplex PCR; TCRdb keeps only in-frame clonotypes and omits some of them. The sample yields around 2,000,000 clones, about 92% seen once. The sample comprised naive CD8+ T cells from PBMCs. The origin of the receptors is a man in his late teens or twenties in good health. Some clones in this sample may be carry-over from other donors' samples.

V and J are TRBV28 and TRBJ2-3; TRBD2 matches at 8 bases. The germline V gene encodes CDR1 MDHEN and CDR2 SYDVKM. The V gene end was trimmed by 10 bases and the J gene end by 0 bases; junction bases not matched to a gene: 0. The CDR3 consists of 12 residues. CDR3 in amino acids: CATSGSTDTQYF. CDR3 DNA sequence: TGTGCCACTAGCGGGAGCACAGATACGCAGTATTTT. The complete variable domain, with remaining parts taken from reference TRBV28 and TRBJ2-3, reads DVKVTQSSRYLVKRTGEKVFLECVQDMDHENMFWYRQDPGLGLRLIYFSYDVKMKEKGDIPEGYSVSREKKERFSLILESASTNQTSMYLCATSGSTDTQYFGPGTRLTVL.

The chain carries TRBV19 and TRBJ2-1, with 7 bases that match TRBD1. J gave up 5 bases and V 3 bases, and 7 bases lay outside the gene matches. This CDR3 contains 15 residues. Per germline, CDR1 LNHDA and CDR2 SQIVND (reference sequence). DNA for the CDR3: TGTGCCAGTAGTATGGCTGGGACAGCCAACAATGAGCAGTTCTTC. It encodes CASSMAGTANNEQFF. The full variable domain, with the rest looked up from reference TRBV19 and TRBJ2-1, is DGGITQSPKYLFRKEGQNVTLSCEQNLNHDAMYWYRQDPGQGLRLIYYSQIVNDFQKGDIAEGYSVSREKKESFPLTVTSAQKNPTAFYLCASSMAGTANNEQFFGPGTRLTVL.

The chain employs TRBV28 and TRBJ1-1; D is uncertain. The CDR3 consists of 14 residues. In germline, CDR1 is MDHEN, CDR2 SYDVKM. Trimming removed 7 bases from V and 2 bases from J, with 14 bases in between. The CDR3 DNA sequence: TGTGCCAGCAACGGCCCATCGGACAACACTGAAGCTTTCTTT. Its protein is CASNGPSDNTEAFF. Looking up the rest from reference TRBV28 and TRBJ1-1 gives the full variable domain: DVKVTQSSRYLVKRTGEKVFLECVQDMDHENMFWYRQDPGLGLRLIYFSYDVKMKEKGDIPEGYSVSREKKERFSLILESASTNQTSMYLCASNGPSDNTEAFFGQGTRLTVV.

This clone has only one observation. The V and J genes are TRBV27 and TRBJ2-6; 7 bases agree with TRBD1. This CDR3 has 20 residues. The germline gives CDR1 MNHEY, CDR2 SMNVEV (reference sequence). Trimming cost V 3 bases and J 0 bases; bases outside gene matches: 14. The CDR3 sequence is CASSFWRQGSSGSGANVLTF. Here the CDR3 DNA reads TGTGCCAGCAGTTTTTGGCGACAGGGATCTAGTGGCTCTGGGGCCAACGTCCTGACTTTC.

V is TRBV11-2 and J is TRBJ2-1; no clear D. The germline V and J ends were trimmed by 5 bases and 9 bases, with 11 bases remaining between them. The CDR3 has 12 residues. Germline V gives CDR1 SGHAT, CDR2 FQNNGV. CDR3 in DNA: TGTGCCAGCAGCAAATGGATTGGTGAGCAGTTCTTC. Residues: CASSKWIGEQFF.

V is TRBV10-3 and J is TRBJ2-2, with 7 bases identical to TRBD2. V was pared by 0 bases and J by 5 bases, with 6 bases of the junction left unmatched. The CDR3 is 16 residues long. Per germline, CDR1 ENHRY and CDR2 SYGVKD. This chain's CDR3 is CAISESRGLSTGELFF. The DNA for the CDR3 is TGTGCCATCAGTGAGTCTCGGGGACTAAGTACCGGGGAGCTGTTTTTT.

This clone was found a few times. The V call is TRBV29-1, the J call TRBJ1-2; weak D call: TRBD1 (5 bases). Germline V gene data show CDR1 as SQVTM and CDR2 as ANQGSEA. Deletions cut 6 bases from V and 5 bases from J, with 10 bases between. The CDR3 covers 11 residues. The CDR3 DNA sequence: TGCAGCGTCCATCAGGGTTATGGCTACACCTTC. This translates into CSVHQGYGYTF. Full variable domain (rest looked up from reference TRBV29-1 and TRBJ1-2): SAVISQKPSRDICQRGTSLTIQCQVDSQVTMMFWYRQQPGQSLTLIATANQGSEATYESGFVIDKFPISRPNLTFSTLTVSNMSPEDSSIYLCSVHQGYGYTFGSGTRLTVV.

A note on this clone: Other DNA variants within this sample encode the same CDR3. The V call is TRBV2, the J call TRBJ2-5; D might be TRBD1 (6 bases). This CDR3 has 12 residues. Germline V lookup: CDR1 SNHLY, CDR2 FYNNEI. V was pared by 2 bases and J by 5 bases, with 6 bases between. CDR3 bases: TGTGCCAGCAGTGAAAGGGGGGAGACCCAGTACTTC. It translates to CASSERGETQYF.

The chain links TRBV27 to TRBJ1-5, with D possibly matching TRBD1 (6 bases). V lost 1 base and J 5 bases, leaving 18 bases between the germline ends. The CDR3 is 17 amino acids. Per the germline V gene, CDR1 is MNHEY and CDR2 is SMNVEV (reference sequence). The CDR3 sequence: CASSLLGERGRYQPQHF. The CDR3 bases are TGTGCCAGCAGTTTATTGGGCGAACGGGGGCGTTATCAGCCCCAGCATTTT.

The chain is built from TRBV9 and TRBJ2-5; D could derive from TRBD1 or TRBD2 (6 bases each). The length of the CDR3 is 14 residues. V was pared by 3 bases and J by 5 bases, with 14 bases between. Germline V gene lookup returns CDR1 SGDLS and CDR2 YYNGEE. CDR3: CASSDRGPGETQYF. CDR3 bases: TGTGCCAGCAGCGACCGGGGGCCCGGGGAGACCCAGTACTTC.

This chain links TRBV2 with TRBJ2-1; perhaps TRBD1 as D (5 bases). Germline V gives CDR1 SNHLY, CDR2 FYNNEI. The length of the CDR3 is 15 residues. Trimming removed 6 bases at V and 4 bases at J, with 16 bases between. CDR3 sequence reads: CASSGTGGKYNEQFF. The CDR3, as DNA: TGTGCCAGCAGCGGTACAGGCGGCAAGTACAATGAGCAGTTCTTC.

The rearrangement uses TRBV6-1 and TRBJ2-7, with TRBD1 as a possible D gene (5 bases). This CDR3 has 13 residues. CDR1 is MNHNS, CDR2 SASEGT, per germline. The germline V and J ends were trimmed by 10 bases and 0 bases, with 13 bases remaining between them. For the CDR3, the DNA is TGTGCCAACAGAGACAGCTTCTCCTACGAGCAGTACTTC. This sequence encodes CANRDSFSYEQYF.

Comment on this clone: A junction end diverges from the germline sequence, so it may reflect a read error. The chain combines TRBV27 with TRBJ1-3, with D hard to call. CDR3 length: 16 residues. The germline V gene has CDR1 MNHEY and CDR2 SMNVEV (reference sequence). DNA for the CDR3: TGTGCCAGCAGTCTATCTTGGTCCTTCTCTGGAAACACCATATATTTT. Translating gives CASSLSWSFSGNTIYF.

The chain carries TRBV28 and TRBJ2-4; 7 bases are shared with TRBD2. The CDR3 totals 15 residues. In germline, CDR1 is MDHEN, CDR2 SYDVKM. V was pared by 7 bases and J by 6 bases, with 12 bases of the junction left unmatched. The CDR3 DNA reads TGTGCCAGCACCCCCCCCGGGGGGATCGGAAACATTCAGTACTTC. Its translation is CASTPPGGIGNIQYF.

The gene calls are TRBV28 and TRBJ1-2, with a tentative D call TRBD1 (5 bases). The V end was cut by 8 bases, the J end by 6 bases, with 10 bases between. Germline V gene lookup returns CDR1 MDHEN and CDR2 SYDVKM. The CDR3 consists of 11 residues. The CDR3 is CASDGGNGYTF. CDR3 coding DNA: TGTGCCAGCGATGGGGGGAATGGCTACACCTTC.

The chain recombines TRBV15 with TRBJ2-7, with TRBD1 as a possible D gene (6 bases). Germline CDR1 and CDR2: LNHNV and YYDKDF (reference sequence). The CDR3 runs 16 residues. Trimming removed 5 bases at V and 3 bases at J, with 20 bases between. CDR3 coding DNA: TGTGCCACCAGCGAAACCGCCCGGGACAACTACTACGAGCAGTACTTC. Translating it yields CATSETARDNYYEQYF.

This rearrangement joins TRBV29-1 to TRBJ1-2; the D is unclear. The CDR3 spans 15 residues. Germline-derived CDR1 and CDR2 are SQVTM and ANQGSEA. The V end lost 0 bases, the J end lost 3 bases, and 14 bases lay between the germline ends. The CDR3: CSVEDWALLDYGYTF. Here the CDR3 DNA reads TGCAGCGTTGAAGATTGGGCCCTACTGGACTATGGCTACACCTTC.

In regard to this clone: Other DNA sequences in the same sample also yield this CDR3. The genes are TRBV27 and TRBJ2-3, with D uncertain. This CDR3 is 11 amino acids long. Germline V gene lookup returns CDR1 MNHEY and CDR2 SMNVEV (reference sequence). The V and J ends lost 5 bases and 2 bases respectively, with 2 bases between them. In DNA form, the CDR3 reads TGTGCCAGCAGTAACACAGATACGCAGTATTTT. Translating gives CASSNTDTQYF.

This clone came up once. This chain uses TRBV28 with TRBJ2-5; TRBD1 agrees at 8 bases. V dropped 4 bases and J dropped 5; count of bases not matched to a gene: 12. CDR3 length: 16 amino acids. Germline values: CDR1 MDHEN, CDR2 SYDVKM. Here the CDR3 DNA reads TGTGCCAGCAGTTCCCAAGCGGACAGGGAGAGGGAGACCCAGTACTTC. Amino acid sequence: CASSSQADRERETQYF.

The chain uses TRBV27 and TRBJ2-2; maybe TRBD1 (6 bases). There are 17 residues in the CDR3. The ends were cut back, 5 bases at V and 0 bases at J, with 16 bases in the middle. The germline gives CDR1 MNHEY, CDR2 SMNVEV (reference sequence). CDR3 bases: TGTGCCAGCAGTCAACTTCGGACAGCTTCGAACACCGGGGAGCTGTTTTTT. It codes for CASSQLRTASNTGELFF.

This clone was seen only a few times. The CDR3 DNA sequence: TGTGCCAGCAGTTTAAGGGTATTGATGAACTATGGCTACACCTTC. Its protein product is CASSLRVLMNYGYTF. The chain carries TRBV28 and TRBJ1-2; D is unclear. CDR3 length: 15 amino acids. The germline V gene has CDR1 MDHEN and CDR2 SYDVKM. V was clipped by 2 bases and J by 2 bases, with 12 bases between them.

J is TRBJ2-7 and V is TRBV5-8, with 7 bases that match TRBD2. The germline V gene has CDR1 SGHTS and CDR2 YDEGEE. With V trimmed by 1 base and J by 2 bases, 12 bases remained unmatched. CDR3 size: 17 residues. CDR3 protein: CASSLMGGTAGAYEQYF. DNA of the CDR3: TGTGCCAGCAGCTTGATGGGGGGGACGGCAGGTGCCTACGAGCAGTACTTC.

This sequence joins TRBV5-1 and TRBJ2-1; D is undetermined. Germline CDR1 is SGHRS and CDR2 is YFSETQ. The CDR3 length is 12 residues. Trimming took off 7 bases at V and 7 bases at J, with 12 bases between the two ends. Written as DNA, the CDR3 is TGCGCCAGCGGCGTGATGGGTAATGAGCAGTTCTTC. This codes for CASGVMGNEQFF. Together with reference TRBV5-1 and TRBJ2-1, the CDR3 gives the full variable domain: KAGVTQTPRYLIKTRGQQVTLSCSPISGHRSVSWYQQTPGQGLQFLFEYFSETQRNKGNFPGRFSGRQFSNSRSEMNVSTLELGDSALYLCASGVMGNEQFFGPGTRLTVL.

The genes are TRBV4-1 and TRBJ2-5; D perhaps matches TRBD1 (5 bases). The ends were cut back, 1 base at V and 5 bases at J, with 11 bases in the middle. Germline V gives CDR1 MGHRA, CDR2 YSYEKL. The CDR3 loop spans 14 amino acids. CDR3 sequence (DNA): TGCGCCAGCAGCCAAGTTCAAGGGGTGGAGACCCAGTACTTC. Its protein is CASSQVQGVETQYF.

For this clone: The sample has other DNA sequences that encode this CDR3 too. V usage is TRBV6-5 and J usage is TRBJ2-2; D might be TRBD2 (5 bases). The germline gives CDR1 MNHEY, CDR2 SVGAGI. Trimming took 2 bases from V and 6 from J, leaving 10 bases between them. The CDR3 contains 14 residues. This chain's CDR3 is CASSYGERSGELFF. The DNA of the CDR3 is TGTGCCAGCAGTTACGGGGAGCGATCCGGGGAGCTGTTTTTT.

The V call is TRBV7-8, the J call TRBJ2-7; a weak D match, TRBD2 (5 bases). The V gene lost 4 bases and the J gene lost 2 bases, with 18 bases spanning the gap. Germline lookup yields CDR1 SGHVS and CDR2 FQNEAQ. The CDR3 is 16 residues long. This chain's CDR3 is CASSSLAHVSPYEQYF. CDR3 in DNA: TGTGCCAGCAGCTCGCTAGCTCATGTGTCCCCCTACGAGCAGTACTTC.

This chain joins TRBV19 and TRBJ2-7; 7 bases line up with TRBD1. CDR3 length: 16 residues. Germline lookup yields CDR1 LNHDA and CDR2 SQIVND (reference sequence). Trimming took 3 bases from V and 5 from J; bases not matched to a gene: 13. This chain's CDR3 is CASSIRWTGPSDEQYF. The CDR3 nucleotides are TGTGCCAGTAGTATCCGCTGGACAGGTCCTTCTGACGAGCAGTACTTC.

The chain links TRBV4-3 to TRBJ2-1, with 13 bases matching TRBD2. The CDR3 is 18 amino acids. V shed 1 base and J 3 bases; nucleotides not matched to a gene: 6. Germline V gives CDR1 LGHNA, CDR2 YSLEER. CDR3 coding DNA: TGCGCCAGCAGCCAAGGGACTAGCGGGAGTACTTACTACAATGAGCAGTTCTTC. It codes for CASSQGTSGSTYYNEQFF.

The rearrangement joins TRBV21-1 to TRBJ1-2. TRBV21-1 is a pseudogene locus. This CDR3 spans 15 amino acids. DNA for the CDR3: TGTGCCAGCAGCAAAGTGGTCCCGAGGGGCTATGGCTACACCTTC. Translation: CASSKVVPRGYGYTF.

The chain uses TRBV11-2 and TRBJ1-2; 8 bases match TRBD1. J lost 3 bases, V lost 5 bases, and 11 bases had no gene match. The CDR3 is 16 residues long. Germline V gene lookup returns CDR1 SGHAT and CDR2 FQNNGV. The DNA for the CDR3 is TGTGCCAGCAGCCCGGCCCCGAGGACAGGGCACTATGGCTACACCTTC. This translates into CASSPAPRTGHYGYTF.

The CDR3 spells CASSLTARHYEQYF. The CDR3 DNA follows: TGTGCCAGCAGCTTAACGGCACGGCACTACGAGCAGTACTTC. The J gene is TRBJ2-7, the V gene TRBV11-2; D is ambiguous. The CDR3 loop spans 14 amino acids. Deletions cut 2 bases from V and 3 bases from J, with 11 bases between. The germline V gene encodes CDR1 SGHAT and CDR2 FQNNGV.

The rearrangement links TRBV4-1 to TRBJ2-5; 7 nucleotides align to TRBD2. The V gene end was trimmed by 8 bases and the J gene end by 2 bases; junction bases not matched to a gene: 11. The CDR3 totals 15 residues. The germline CDR1 and CDR2 sequences are MGHRA and YSYEKL. The CDR3 is CASRPEEREQETQYF. The CDR3 nucleotides read TGCGCCAGCCGACCCGAGGAGCGGGAACAAGAGACCCAGTACTTC.